The next 5 T cell receptor beta chains were all read from a single sample in a study of blood T cell repertoires in COVID-19. Repertoires were generated with immunoSEQ multiplex PCR, while TCRdb's copy carries only in-frame clones and drops some. The table shows fewer than 200,000 clones, with 75% to 90% occurring only once. Source material: PBMCs or T cells enriched from blood (not recorded which). These receptors all stem from a woman between 50 and 59 years old who had recovered from COVID-19.

Only one count was recorded for this clone. This rearrangement joins TRBV20-1 to TRBJ1-2; D ambiguous. The CDR3 is made up of 11 amino acids. Germline V gene lookup returns CDR1 DFQATT and CDR2 SNEGSKA (reference sequence). V lost 6 bases and J lost 4, with 9 bases in between. This CDR3 is CSASLSYGYTF. The CDR3 nucleotides are TGCAGTGCGTCTCTTTCCTATGGCTACACCTTC.

The chain combines TRBV12-3 or TRBV12-4 with TRBJ1-6; D remains ambiguous. The length of the CDR3 is 12 residues. Trimming shortened V by 7 bases and J by 9 bases, and 10 bases separated the two germline ends. The CDR3 DNA follows: TGTGCCAGCACCAGGCAGTCTTCACCCCTCCACTTT. Its translation: CASTRQSSPLHF.

The chain carries TRBV11-2 and TRBJ1-2; TRBD1 matches 7 bases. V shed 3 bases and J 4 bases; nucleotides not matched to a gene: 8. The CDR3 consists of 15 residues. CDR1 is SGHAT, CDR2 FQNNGV, per germline. CDR3 sequence: CASSLGDSWGYGYTF. The CDR3 region has the DNA TGTGCCAGCAGCTTGGGGGACAGTTGGGGCTATGGCTACACCTTC.

Concerning this clone itself: Its ends do not fully match the called genes, so a read error is possible. V gene TRBV4-1 combines with J gene TRBJ2-1, with 8 bases matching TRBD2. CDR1 MGHRA and CDR2 YSYEKL come from the germline V gene. The CDR3 extends over 13 amino acids. As DNA, the CDR3 is TGCGCCAGCAGCCAGAGTATAGCGGGGCCCCCGCTCTTC. It is translated as CASSQSIAGPPLF.

The genes are TRBV9 and TRBJ2-1; 7 positions agree with TRBD1. The length of the CDR3 is 15 residues. CDR1 is SGDLS and CDR2 is YYNGEE in the germline V gene. Losses at the gene ends were 3 bases for V and 0 bases for J; bases not matched to a gene: 3. CDR3 sequence (DNA): TGTGCCAGCAGCGAACAGGGGAACTCCTACAATGAGCAGTTCTTC. Residues: CASSEQGNSYNEQFF. The full variable domain, completed using reference TRBV9 and TRBJ2-1, is DSGVTQTPKHLITATGQRVTLRCSPRSGDLSVYWYQQSLDQGLQFLIQYYNGEERAKGNILERFSAQQFPDLHSELNLSSLELGDSALYFCASSEQGNSYNEQFFGPGTRLTVL.